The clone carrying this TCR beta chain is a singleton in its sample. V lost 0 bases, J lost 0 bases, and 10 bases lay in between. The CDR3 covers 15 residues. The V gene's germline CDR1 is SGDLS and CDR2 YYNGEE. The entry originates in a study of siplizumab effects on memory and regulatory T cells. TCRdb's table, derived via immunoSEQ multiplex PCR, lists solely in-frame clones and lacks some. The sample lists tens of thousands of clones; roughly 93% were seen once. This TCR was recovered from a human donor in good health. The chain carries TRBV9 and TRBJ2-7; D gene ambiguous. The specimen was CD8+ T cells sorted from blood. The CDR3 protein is CASSVGGVPSYEQYF. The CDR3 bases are TGTGCCAGCAGCGTAGGTGGGGTCCCCTCCTACGAGCAGTACTTC.